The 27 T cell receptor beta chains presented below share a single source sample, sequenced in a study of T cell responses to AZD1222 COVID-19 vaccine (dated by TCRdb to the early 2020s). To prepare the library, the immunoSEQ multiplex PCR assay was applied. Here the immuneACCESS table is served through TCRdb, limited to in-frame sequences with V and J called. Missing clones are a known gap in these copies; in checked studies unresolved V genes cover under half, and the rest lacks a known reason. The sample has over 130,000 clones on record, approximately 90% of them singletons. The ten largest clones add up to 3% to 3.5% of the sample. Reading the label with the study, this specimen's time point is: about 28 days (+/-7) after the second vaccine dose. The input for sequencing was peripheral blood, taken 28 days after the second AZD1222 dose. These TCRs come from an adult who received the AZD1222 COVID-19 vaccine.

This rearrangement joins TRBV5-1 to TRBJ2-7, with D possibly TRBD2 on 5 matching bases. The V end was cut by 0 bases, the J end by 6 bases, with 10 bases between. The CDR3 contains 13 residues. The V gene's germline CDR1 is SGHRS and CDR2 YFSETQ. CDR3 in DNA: TGCGCCAGCAGCTTGGGTGTTGGGAGCGAGCAGTACTTC. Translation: CASSLGVGSEQYF.

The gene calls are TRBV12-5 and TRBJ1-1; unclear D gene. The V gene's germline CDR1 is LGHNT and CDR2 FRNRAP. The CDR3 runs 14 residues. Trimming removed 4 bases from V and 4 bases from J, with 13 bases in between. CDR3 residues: CASGSQGIGTEAFF. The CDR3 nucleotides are TGTGCTAGTGGTTCGCAAGGTATCGGCACTGAAGCTTTCTTT.

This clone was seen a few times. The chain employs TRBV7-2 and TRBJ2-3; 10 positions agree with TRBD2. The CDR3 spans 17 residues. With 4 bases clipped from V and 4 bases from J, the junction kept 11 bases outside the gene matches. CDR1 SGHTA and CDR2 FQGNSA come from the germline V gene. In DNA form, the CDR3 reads TGTGCCAGCAGCTCCTTAGCGGGGGGCGGGGTTGCAGATACGCAGTATTTT. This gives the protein CASSSLAGGGVADTQYF.

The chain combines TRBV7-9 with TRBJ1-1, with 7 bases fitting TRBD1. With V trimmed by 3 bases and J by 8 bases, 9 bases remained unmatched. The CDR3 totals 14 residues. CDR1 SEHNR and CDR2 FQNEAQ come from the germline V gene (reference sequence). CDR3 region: CASSFNRDREEAFF. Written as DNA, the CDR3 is TGTGCCAGCAGCTTTAACCGGGACAGAGAAGAAGCTTTCTTT.

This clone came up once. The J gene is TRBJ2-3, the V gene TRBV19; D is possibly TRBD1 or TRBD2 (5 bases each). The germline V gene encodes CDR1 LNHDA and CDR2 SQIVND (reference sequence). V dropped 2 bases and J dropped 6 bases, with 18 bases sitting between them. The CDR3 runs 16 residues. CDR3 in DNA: TGTGCCAGTAGTATATATTCCGCCCGGGGCTCGGATACGCAGTATTTT. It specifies CASSIYSARGSDTQYF.

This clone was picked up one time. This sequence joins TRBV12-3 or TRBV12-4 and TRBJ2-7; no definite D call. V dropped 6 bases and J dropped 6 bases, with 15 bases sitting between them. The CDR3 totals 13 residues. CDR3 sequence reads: CASSPMRRGEQYF. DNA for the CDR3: TGTGCCAGCAGCCCGATGAGGAGAGGCGAGCAGTACTTC.

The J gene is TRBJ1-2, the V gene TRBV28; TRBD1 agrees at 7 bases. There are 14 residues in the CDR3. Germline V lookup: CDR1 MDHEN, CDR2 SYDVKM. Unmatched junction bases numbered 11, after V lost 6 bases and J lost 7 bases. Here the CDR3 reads CASRTPTGLGGYTF. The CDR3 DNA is TGTGCCAGCAGGACACCGACAGGGTTGGGTGGCTACACCTTC.

The chain's CDR3 is CASSQDGTFYGYTF. Written as DNA, the CDR3 is TGCGCCAGCAGCCAAGATGGGACCTTCTATGGCTACACCTTC. The chain recombines TRBV4-1 with TRBJ1-2, with TRBD1 as a possible D gene (5 bases). Trimming removed 0 bases from V and 4 bases from J, with 9 bases in between. CDR1 is MGHRA and CDR2 is YSYEKL in the germline V gene. The CDR3 loop spans 14 amino acids.

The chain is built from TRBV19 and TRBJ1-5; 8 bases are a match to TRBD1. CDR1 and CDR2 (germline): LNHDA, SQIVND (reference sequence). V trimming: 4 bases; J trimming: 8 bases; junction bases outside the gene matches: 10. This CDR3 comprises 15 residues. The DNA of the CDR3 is TGTGCCAGTAGTACCGCGACAGGGGTAGCGGAGCCCCAGCATTTT. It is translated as CASSTATGVAEPQHF.

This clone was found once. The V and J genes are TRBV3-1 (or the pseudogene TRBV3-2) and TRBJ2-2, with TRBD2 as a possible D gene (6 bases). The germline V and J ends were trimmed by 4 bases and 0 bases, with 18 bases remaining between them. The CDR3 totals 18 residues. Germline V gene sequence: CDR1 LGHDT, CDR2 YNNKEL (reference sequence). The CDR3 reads CASSPAQLAASNTGELFF. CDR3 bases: TGTGCCAGCAGCCCAGCCCAACTAGCAGCTTCGAACACCGGGGAGCTGTTTTTT.

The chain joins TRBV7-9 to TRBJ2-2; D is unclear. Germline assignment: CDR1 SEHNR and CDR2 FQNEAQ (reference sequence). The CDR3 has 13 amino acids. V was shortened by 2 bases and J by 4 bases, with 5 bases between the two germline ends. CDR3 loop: CASSLKSTGELFF. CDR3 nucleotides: TGTGCCAGCAGCTTAAAGAGCACCGGGGAGCTGTTTTTT. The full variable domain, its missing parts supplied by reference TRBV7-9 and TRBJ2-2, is DTGVSQNPRHKITKRGQNVTFRCDPISEHNRLYWYRQTLGQGPEFLTYFQNEAQLEKSRLLSDRFSAERPKGSFSTLEIQRTEQGDSAMYLCASSLKSTGELFFGEGSRLTVL.

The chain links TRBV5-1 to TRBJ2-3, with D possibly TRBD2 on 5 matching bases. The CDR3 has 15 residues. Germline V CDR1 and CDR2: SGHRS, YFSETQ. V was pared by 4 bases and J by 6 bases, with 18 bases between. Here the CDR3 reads CASSLPWTLVDTQYF. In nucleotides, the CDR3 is TGCGCCAGCAGCCTTCCATGGACTTTAGTGGATACGCAGTATTTT.

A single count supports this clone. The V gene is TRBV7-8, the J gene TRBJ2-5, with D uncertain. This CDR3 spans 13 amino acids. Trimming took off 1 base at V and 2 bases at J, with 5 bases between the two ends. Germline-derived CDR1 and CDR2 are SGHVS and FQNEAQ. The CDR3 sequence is CASSLGRQETQYF. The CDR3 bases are TGTGCCAGCAGCTTAGGACGACAAGAGACCCAGTACTTC.

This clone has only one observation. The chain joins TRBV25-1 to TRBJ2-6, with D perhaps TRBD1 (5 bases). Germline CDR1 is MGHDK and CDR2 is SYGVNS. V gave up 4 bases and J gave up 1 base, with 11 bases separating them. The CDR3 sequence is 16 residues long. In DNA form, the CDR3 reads TGTGCCAGCAGTGTTGCAGGGTCTTCTGGGGCCAACGTCCTGACTTTC. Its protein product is CASSVAGSSGANVLTF.

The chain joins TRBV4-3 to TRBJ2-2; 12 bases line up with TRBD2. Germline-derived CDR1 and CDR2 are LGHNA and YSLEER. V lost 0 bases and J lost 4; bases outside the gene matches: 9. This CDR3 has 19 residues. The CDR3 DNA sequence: TGCGCCAGCAGCCAAGATACCCTAGCGGGGGGGCTCGGCACCGGGGAGCTGTTTTTT. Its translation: CASSQDTLAGGLGTGELFF.

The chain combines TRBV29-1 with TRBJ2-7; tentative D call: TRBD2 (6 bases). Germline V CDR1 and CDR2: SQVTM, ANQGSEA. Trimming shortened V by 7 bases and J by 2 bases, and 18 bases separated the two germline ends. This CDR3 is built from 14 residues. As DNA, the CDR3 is TGCAGCGCAGGGTCGGGAGAAGCCCCCTACGAGCAGTACTTC. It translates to CSAGSGEAPYEQYF.

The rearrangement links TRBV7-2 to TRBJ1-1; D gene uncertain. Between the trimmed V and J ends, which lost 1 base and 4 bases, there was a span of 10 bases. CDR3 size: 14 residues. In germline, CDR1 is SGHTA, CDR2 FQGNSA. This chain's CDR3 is CASSLVGSSTEAFF. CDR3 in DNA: TGTGCCAGCAGCTTAGTGGGTAGTAGCACTGAAGCTTTCTTT. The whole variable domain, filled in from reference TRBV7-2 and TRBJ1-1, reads GAGVSQSPSNKVTEKGKDVELRCDPISGHTALYWYRQSLGQGLEFLIYFQGNSAPDKSGLPSDRFSAERTGGSVSTLTIQRTQQEDSAVYLCASSLVGSSTEAFFGQGTRLTVV.

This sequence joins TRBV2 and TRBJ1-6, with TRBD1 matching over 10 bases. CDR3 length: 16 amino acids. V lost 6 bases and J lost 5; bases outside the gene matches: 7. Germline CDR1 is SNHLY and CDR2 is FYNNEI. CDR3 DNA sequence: TGTGCCAGCAGACCCGACAGGGGGCGGGATAATTCACCCCTCCACTTT. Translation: CASRPDRGRDNSPLHF. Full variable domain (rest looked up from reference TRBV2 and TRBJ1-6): EPEVTQTPSHQVTQMGQEVILRCVPISNHLYFYWYRQILGQKVEFLVSFYNNEISEKSEIFDDQFSVERPDGSNFTLKIRSTKLEDSAMYFCASRPDRGRDNSPLHFGNGTRLTVT.

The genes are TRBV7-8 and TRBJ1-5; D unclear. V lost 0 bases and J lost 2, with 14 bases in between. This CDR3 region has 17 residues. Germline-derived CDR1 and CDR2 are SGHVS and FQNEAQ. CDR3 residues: CASSLAGSSFGNQPQHF. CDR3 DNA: TGTGCCAGCAGCTTAGCAGGGTCTAGTTTCGGCAATCAGCCCCAGCATTTT.

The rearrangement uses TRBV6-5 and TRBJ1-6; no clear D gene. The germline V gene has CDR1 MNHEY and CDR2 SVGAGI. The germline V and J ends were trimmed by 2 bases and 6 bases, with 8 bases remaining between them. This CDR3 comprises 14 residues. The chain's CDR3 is CASSYEGSNSPLHF. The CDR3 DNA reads TGTGCCAGCAGTTACGAAGGGTCTAATTCACCCCTCCACTTT.

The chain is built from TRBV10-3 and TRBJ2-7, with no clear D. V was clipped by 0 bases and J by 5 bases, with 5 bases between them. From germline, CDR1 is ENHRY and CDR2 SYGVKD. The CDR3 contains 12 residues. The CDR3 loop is CAISESNNEQYF. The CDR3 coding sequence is TGTGCCATCAGTGAGTCGAACAACGAGCAGTACTTC.

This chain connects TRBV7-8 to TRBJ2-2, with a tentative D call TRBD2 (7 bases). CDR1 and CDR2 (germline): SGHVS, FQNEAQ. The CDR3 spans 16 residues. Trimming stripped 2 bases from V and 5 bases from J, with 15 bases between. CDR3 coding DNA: TGTGCCAGCAGCTTACGGGGGGCGTCCATAACCGGGGAGCTGTTTTTT. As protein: CASSLRGASITGELFF.

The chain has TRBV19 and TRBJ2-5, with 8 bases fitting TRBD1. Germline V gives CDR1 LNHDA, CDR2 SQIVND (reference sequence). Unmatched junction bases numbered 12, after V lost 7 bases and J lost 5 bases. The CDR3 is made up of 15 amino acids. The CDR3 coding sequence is TGTGCCAGTACCTCCGGGACAGGAGGATCGGAGACCCAGTACTTC. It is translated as CASTSGTGGSETQYF.

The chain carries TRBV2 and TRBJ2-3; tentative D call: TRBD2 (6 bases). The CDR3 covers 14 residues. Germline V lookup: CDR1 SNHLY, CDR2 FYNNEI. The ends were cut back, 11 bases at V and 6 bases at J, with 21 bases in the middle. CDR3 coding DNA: TGTGCCGGAGACCGGGACCCGGGGAGGGATACGCAGTATTTT. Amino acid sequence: CAGDRDPGRDTQYF.

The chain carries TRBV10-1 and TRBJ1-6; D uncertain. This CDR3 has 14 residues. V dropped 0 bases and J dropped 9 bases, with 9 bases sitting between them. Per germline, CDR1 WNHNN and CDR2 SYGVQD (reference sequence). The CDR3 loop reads CASSESTAGSPLHF. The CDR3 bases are TGCGCCAGCAGTGAGTCGACTGCGGGTTCACCCCTCCACTTT.

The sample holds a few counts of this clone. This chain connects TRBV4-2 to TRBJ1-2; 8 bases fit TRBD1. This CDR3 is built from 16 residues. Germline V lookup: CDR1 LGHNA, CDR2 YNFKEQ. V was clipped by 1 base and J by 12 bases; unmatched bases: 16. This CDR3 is CASSQGYPGAGGADTF. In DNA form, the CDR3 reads TGTGCCAGCAGCCAAGGTTATCCCGGGGCAGGGGGCGCGGACACCTTC.

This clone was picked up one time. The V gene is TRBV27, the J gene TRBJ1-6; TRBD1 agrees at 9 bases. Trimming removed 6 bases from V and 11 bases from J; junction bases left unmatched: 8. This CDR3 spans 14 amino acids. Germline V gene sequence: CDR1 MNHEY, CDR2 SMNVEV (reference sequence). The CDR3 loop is CASRGTGSLAPLHF. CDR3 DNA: TGTGCCAGCAGGGGGACAGGGTCTTTAGCACCCCTCCACTTT.